The 9 T cell receptor beta chains below come from one sample, sequenced in a study of T cells after yellow fever vaccination. Via MiXCR, TCRdb re-called the 5' RACE reads, giving one row per CDR3 protein. The sample holds about 73,000 distinct CDR3 sequences, over 7.5% seen once. The starting material was CD8+ T cells sorted from PBMCs, obtained on the day of the yellow fever booster vaccination. Source of these receptors: a young man who received the YFV17D yellow fever vaccine.

J is TRBJ2-1 and V is TRBV28; D gene ambiguous. The CDR3 loop spans 12 amino acids. Trimming removed 6 bases at V and 7 bases at J, with 10 bases between. Germline-derived CDR1 and CDR2 are MDHEN and SYDVKM. The CDR3 DNA reads as TGTGCCAGCAGCCATAATACGAATGAGCAGTTCTTC. Protein sequence: CASSHNTNEQFF.

V gene TRBV4-2 combines with J gene TRBJ2-1; D remains unclear. V dropped 6 bases and J dropped 6 bases, with 21 bases sitting between them. CDR3 length: 16 residues. Looked up from germline, CDR1 is LGHNA and CDR2 is YNFKEQ. The CDR3 spells CASSGPESVGSNEQFF. The CDR3 DNA follows: TGTGCCAGCAGTGGGCCGGAGAGTGTCGGTTCCAATGAGCAGTTCTTC.

With respect to this clonotype: A much larger clonotype is one base distant, so this may be a read error. The V call is TRBV10-3, the J call TRBJ2-3; 7 nucleotides line up with TRBD1. The CDR3 consists of 15 residues. Germline V gives CDR1 ENHRY, CDR2 SYGVKD. This CDR3 reads CAISAGQVSRDTQYF. DNA for the CDR3: TGTGCCATCAGTGCCGGACAGGTTAGCAGAGATACGCAGTATTTT.

V gene TRBV30 combines with J gene TRBJ1-5; D possibly corresponds to TRBD1 (6 bases). V lost 2 bases and J 5 bases, leaving 16 bases between the germline ends. Looked up from germline, CDR1 is GTSNPN and CDR2 is SVGIG (reference sequence). The CDR3 is 15 residues long. The CDR3 protein is CAWSTRQVSDQPQHF. The CDR3 nucleotides read TGTGCCTGGAGTACCCGACAGGTGTCGGATCAGCCCCAGCATTTT.

The chain carries TRBV20-1 and TRBJ2-1; the match to TRBD1 covers 10 bases. The V gene's germline CDR1 is DFQATT and CDR2 SNEGSKA (reference sequence). CDR3 length: 14 amino acids. The J segment lost 12 bases and the V segment lost 6 bases, leaving 14 bases of the junction unmatched. CDR3 nucleotide sequence: TGCAGTGCCCCTCCCGGGACAGGGGCCGGGGCGCAGTTCTTC. Translation gives CSAPPGTGAGAQFF.

The genes are TRBV10-3 and TRBJ2-7; D gene uncertain. The germline V gene encodes CDR1 ENHRY and CDR2 SYGVKD. The CDR3 is made up of 17 amino acids. V was pared by 4 bases and J by 0 bases, with 19 bases between. The CDR3 sequence is CAISGLVDHQTSYEQYF. The DNA for the CDR3 is TGTGCCATCAGTGGGCTAGTGGACCATCAAACCTCCTACGAGCAGTACTTC.

This clonotype was observed a handful of times. The CDR3 nucleotides are TGTGCCAGCACCCTGGGGCGGTACGGGGACACTGAAGCTTTCTTT. This sequence encodes CASTLGRYGDTEAFF. The chain is built from TRBV12-3 or TRBV12-4 and TRBJ1-1, with D tentatively TRBD1 (5 bases). Trimming removed 7 bases from V and 3 bases from J, with 18 bases in between. CDR3 length: 15 residues.

This sequence joins TRBV12-3 or TRBV12-4 and TRBJ2-1, with D perhaps TRBD2 (6 bases). Between the trimmed V and J ends, which lost 6 bases and 4 bases, there was a span of 19 bases. This CDR3 is 16 amino acids long. As DNA, the CDR3 is TGTGCCAGCAGAAAGGAAGCGACGGGACTTTACAATGAGCAGTTCTTC. Amino acid sequence: CASRKEATGLYNEQFF.

The CDR3 sequence is CASRGTSGIYEQYF. In DNA, the CDR3 is TGTGCCAGCAGGGGGACTAGCGGGATTTACGAGCAGTACTTC. The chain is built from TRBV6-2 or TRBV6-3 and TRBJ2-7, with TRBD2 identical over 13 bases. This CDR3 region has 14 residues. Germline-derived CDR1 and CDR2 are MNHEY and SVGEGT. With V trimmed by 6 bases and J by 4 bases, 3 bases remained unmatched.